This TCR beta chain was observed in a study of OX40 agonist ivuxolimab in advanced cancers. Study results and limitations: Mean expanded clone counts were higher in CD8+ than CD4+ T cells.

V gave up 4 bases and J gave up 5 bases; unmatched junction bases: 4. Germline V lookup: CDR1 SGHRS, CDR2 YFSETQ. The CDR3 is 14 amino acids. Method: immunoSEQ multiplex PCR; TCRdb's copy keeps in-frame clones and lacks some. The sample records over 60,000 clones, about 88% being singletons. Notes on this clone: The target antigen is unknown.

Sample: CD4+ or CD8+ T cells sorted from blood, taken in a trial of the OX40 agonist ivuxolimab. This sequence was found in an adult with an advanced solid tumor such as melanoma, head and neck, liver or kidney cancer. This chain joins TRBV5-1 and TRBJ2-1, with 9 bases identical to TRBD2. CDR3 region: CASSRLAGHNEQFF. The CDR3, as DNA: TGCGCCAGCAGCCGCCTAGCGGGGCACAATGAGCAGTTCTTC.